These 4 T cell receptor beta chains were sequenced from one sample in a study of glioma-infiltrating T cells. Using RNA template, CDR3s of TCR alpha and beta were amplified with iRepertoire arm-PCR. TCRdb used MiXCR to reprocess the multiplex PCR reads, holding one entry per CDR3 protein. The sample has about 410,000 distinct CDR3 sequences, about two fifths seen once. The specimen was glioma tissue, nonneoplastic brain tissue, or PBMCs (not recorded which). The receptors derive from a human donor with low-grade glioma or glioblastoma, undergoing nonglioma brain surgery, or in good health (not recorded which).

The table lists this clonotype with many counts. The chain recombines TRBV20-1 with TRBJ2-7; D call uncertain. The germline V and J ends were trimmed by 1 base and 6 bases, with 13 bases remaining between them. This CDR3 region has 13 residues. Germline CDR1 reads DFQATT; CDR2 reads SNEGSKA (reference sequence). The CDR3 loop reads CSARVGSRSEQYF. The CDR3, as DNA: TGCAGTGCTAGAGTGGGGTCTAGGAGCGAGCAGTACTTC.

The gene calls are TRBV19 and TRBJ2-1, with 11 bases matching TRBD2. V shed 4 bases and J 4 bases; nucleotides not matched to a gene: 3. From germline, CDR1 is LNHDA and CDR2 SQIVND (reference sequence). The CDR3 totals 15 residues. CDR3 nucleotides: TGTGCCAGTAGTAGGACTAGCGGGTCATACAATGAGCAGTTCTTC. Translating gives CASSRTSGSYNEQFF.

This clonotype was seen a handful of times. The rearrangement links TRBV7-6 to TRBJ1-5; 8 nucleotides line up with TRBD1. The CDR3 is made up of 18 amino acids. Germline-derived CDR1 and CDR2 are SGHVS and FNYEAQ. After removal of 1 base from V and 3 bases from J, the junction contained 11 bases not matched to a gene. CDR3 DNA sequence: TGTGCCAGCAGCTTAGTGTCGACAGGGGATGGGATCAATCAGCCCCAGCATTTT. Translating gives CASSLVSTGDGINQPQHF.

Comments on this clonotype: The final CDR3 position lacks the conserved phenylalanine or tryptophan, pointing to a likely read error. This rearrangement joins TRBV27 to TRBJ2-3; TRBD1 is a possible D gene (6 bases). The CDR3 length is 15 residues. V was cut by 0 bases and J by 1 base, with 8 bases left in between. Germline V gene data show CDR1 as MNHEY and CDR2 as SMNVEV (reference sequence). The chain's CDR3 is CASSLSKGGTDTQYS. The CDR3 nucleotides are TGTGCCAGCAGTTTATCGAAGGGGGGCACAGATACGCAGTATTCT.